This TCR beta chain was sequenced for a study of kidney transplant recipient with SARS-CoV-2 infection. TCRdb redid the calling of the reads with MiXCR, one entry per CDR3 protein. The repertoire holds some 220,000 distinct CDR3 sequences, with about 30% as singletons. V trimming: 4 bases; J trimming: 5 bases; junction bases outside the gene matches: 6. The CDR3 length is 14 residues. The germline V gene encodes CDR1 SGDLS and CDR2 YYNGEE. This TCR derives from a male patient aged 25-45 years who had COVID-19 and was a kidney transplant recipient. Some T cells here may be from the graft donor. Sample: a blood sample, taken at baseline and between days 110 and 120 from a kidney transplant recipient. The chain combines TRBV9 with TRBJ2-7, with 10 bases aligning to TRBD2. The CDR3 loop is CASSRSGLADEQYF. CDR3 DNA sequence: TGTGCCAGCAGCCGAAGTGGACTAGCGGACGAGCAGTACTTC.